This T cell receptor beta chain was obtained from a study of shared clonotypes between healthy human individuals. With 4 bases clipped from V and 6 bases from J, the junction kept 8 bases outside the gene matches. The CDR3 is made up of 15 amino acids. Germline V gene lookup returns CDR1 SQVTM and CDR2 ANQGSEA. For this clone: What it recognizes is unknown.

General study findings and limits: Naive subsets generally had larger estimated richness than memory subsets. The genetic and exposure-history diversity represented was limited by few donors. Sampling covered nothing but blood. Tissue TCR repertoires likely differ from those found in blood.

Measured with immunoSEQ multiplex PCR; TCRdb has only the in-frame clones, and not every one. The sample consists of roughly 500,000 clones, 90% to 97% of them appearing once. The gene calls are TRBV29-1 and TRBJ2-2; 10 positions agree with TRBD1. This TCR came from a woman in her 30s in good health. Sequencing used naive CD4+ T cells sorted from blood. Subset: CD45RA+ positively selected. Written as DNA, the CDR3 is TGCAGCGTTGTGGGGACAGGGGCCCGTCCCGGGGAGCTGTTTTTT. Protein: CSVVGTGARPGELFF.